These 17 T cell receptor beta chains were sequenced from one sample in a study of blood T cell repertoires in COVID-19. Produced via immunoSEQ multiplex PCR; TCRdb's table is partial and in-frame only. Of 150,000 or so clones detected, roughly four fifths appear once; the ten largest clones hold approximately 2.9%. The sequenced sample consisted of peripheral blood. The receptors stem from a woman older than 75 with acute or convalescent COVID-19.

The chain links TRBV11-3 to TRBJ2-3; TRBD1 aligns across 9 bases. The CDR3 has 20 amino acids. Germline CDR1 reads SGHNT; CDR2 reads YENEEA. The ends lost 4 bases at V and 3 bases at J; junction bases unmatched: 20. The DNA for the CDR3 is TGTGCCAGCAGCTCAGAGCCCGGGACAGGGTTTTTTTTCACTACAGATACGCAGTATTTT. It yields the protein CASSSEPGTGFFFTTDTQYF.

V and J are TRBV4-1 and TRBJ2-1; 7 bases match TRBD1. Germline CDR1 reads MGHRA; CDR2 reads YSYEKL. This CDR3 spans 16 amino acids. V was clipped by 6 bases and J by 3 bases; unmatched bases: 11. Here the CDR3 reads CASRQRQGEIYNEQFF. Written as DNA, the CDR3 is TGCGCCAGCAGGCAACGACAGGGCGAGATCTACAATGAGCAGTTCTTC.

The chain links TRBV7-8 to TRBJ2-7, with 9 nucleotides matching TRBD1. The CDR3 has 13 amino acids. J gave up 4 bases and V 5 bases, and 3 bases lay outside the gene matches. CDR1 and CDR2 (germline): SGHVS, FQNEAQ. As DNA, the CDR3 is TGTGCCAGCAGCACACAGGGGGCATACGAGCAGTACTTC. Translating gives CASSTQGAYEQYF.

This sequence joins TRBV2 and TRBJ1-6; TRBD1 matches 7 bases. J lost 7 bases, V lost 7 bases, and 7 bases had no gene match. Germline CDR1 reads SNHLY; CDR2 reads FYNNEI. The CDR3 is 14 residues long. For the CDR3, the DNA is TGTGCCAGCACCCGGCAGGGGGGAAATTCACCCCTCCACTTT. The encoded protein is CASTRQGGNSPLHF.

This clone has more than one count but fewer than ten. J is TRBJ1-5 and V is TRBV7-9; D not resolved. V was shortened by 3 bases and J by 5 bases, with 11 bases between the two germline ends. CDR1 and CDR2 from the germline V gene are SEHNR and FQNEAQ (reference sequence). This CDR3 comprises 14 residues. Here the CDR3 DNA reads TGTGCCAGCAGCTTCTCTCTAGCCGATCAGCCCCAGCATTTT. Protein sequence: CASSFSLADQPQHF.

This chain links TRBV3-1 (or the pseudogene TRBV3-2) with TRBJ1-1, with TRBD1 matching 11 bases. V lost 4 bases, J lost 0 bases, and 10 bases stayed unmatched. Germline V gene sequence: CDR1 LGHDT, CDR2 YNNKEL (reference sequence). The CDR3 runs 18 residues. As DNA, the CDR3 is TGTGCCAGCAGCCTCAAGTGGACAGGGGGCGTTATGAACACTGAAGCTTTCTTT. This translates into CASSLKWTGGVMNTEAFF.

The genes are TRBV11-2 and TRBJ2-5; perhaps TRBD1 as D (5 bases). This CDR3 has 13 residues. The V and J ends lost 1 base and 2 bases respectively, with 5 bases between them. Per germline, CDR1 SGHAT and CDR2 FQNNGV. The CDR3, as DNA: TGTGCCAGCAGCTTAGGACAGCAAGAGACCCAGTACTTC. It is translated as CASSLGQQETQYF.

The chain employs TRBV3-1 (or the pseudogene TRBV3-2) and TRBJ1-2; the D is unclear. Germline V gene data show CDR1 as LGHDT and CDR2 as YNNKEL (reference sequence). This CDR3 is 14 amino acids long. V lost 1 base and J 4 bases, leaving 10 bases between the germline ends. The DNA for the CDR3 is TGTGCCAGCAGCCAAGTAACAGCAGGCTATGGCTACACCTTC. This encodes CASSQVTAGYGYTF.

The chain couples TRBV7-8 to TRBJ1-4; D may be TRBD1 (5 bases). Looked up from germline, CDR1 is SGHVS and CDR2 is FQNEAQ. V lost 5 bases and J 3 bases, leaving 10 bases between the germline ends. The CDR3 covers 14 residues. CDR3 amino acids: CASSHGGANEKLFF. DNA for the CDR3: TGTGCCAGCAGCCACGGGGGGGCTAATGAAAAACTGTTTTTT.

This clone was detected only once. This rearrangement joins TRBV20-1 to TRBJ2-2; 11 positions match TRBD2. Per germline, CDR1 DFQATT and CDR2 SNEGSKA (reference sequence). The V and J ends lost 3 bases and 1 base, in that order; junction bases with no gene match: 4. The CDR3 is 16 amino acids. In nucleotides, the CDR3 is TGCAGTGCTAGTGGTGGACTAGCGGGGAACACCGGGGAGCTGTTTTTT. Translated, it gives CSASGGLAGNTGELFF.

V is TRBV30 and J is TRBJ1-4, with D possibly matching TRBD1 (5 bases). In germline, CDR1 is GTSNPN, CDR2 SVGIG (reference sequence). This CDR3 has 10 residues. The germline V and J ends were trimmed by 8 bases and 7 bases, with 8 bases remaining between them. CDR3 loop: CALGGEKLFF. CDR3 bases: TGTGCCCTGGGGGGTGAAAAACTGTTTTTT.

The chain uses TRBV5-1 and TRBJ2-7; TRBD1 matches at 8 bases. Germline CDR1 and CDR2: SGHRS and YFSETQ. Trimming cost V 4 bases and J 2 bases; bases outside gene matches: 5. The CDR3 covers 14 residues. For the CDR3, the DNA is TGCGCCAGCAGCGTCATGACAGGGGCCTACGAGCAGTACTTC. Amino acid sequence: CASSVMTGAYEQYF.

V usage is TRBV7-6 and J usage is TRBJ2-3, with 7 nucleotides matching TRBD2. This CDR3 is 15 amino acids long. The trim removed 4 bases at V and 2 bases at J, leaving 6 bases unmatched. Germline V gene lookup returns CDR1 SGHVS and CDR2 FNYEAQ. This chain's CDR3 is CASSSLAATTDTQYF. The DNA of the CDR3 is TGTGCCAGCAGCTCCCTAGCGGCCACCACAGATACGCAGTATTTT.

V is TRBV12-3 or TRBV12-4 and J is TRBJ1-6; 8 nucleotides line up with TRBD1. The CDR3 covers 13 residues. J lost 8 bases, V lost 7 bases, and 4 bases had no gene match. The CDR3 sequence: CASTKDRDSPLHF. The CDR3 DNA is TGTGCCAGCACTAAGGACAGGGATTCACCCCTCCACTTT.

This clone is a singleton in its sample. The V and J genes are TRBV5-1 and TRBJ2-1; TRBD2 might be the D (7 bases). Between the trimmed V and J ends, which lost 3 bases and 7 bases, there was a span of 17 bases. There are 15 residues in the CDR3. Per the germline V gene, CDR1 is SGHRS and CDR2 is YFSETQ. CDR3 sequence: CASSWWGGPENEQFF. The DNA of the CDR3 is TGCGCCAGCAGCTGGTGGGGGGGGCCCGAAAATGAGCAGTTCTTC.

J is TRBJ1-2 and V is TRBV19; D is undetermined. This CDR3 comprises 16 residues. The V end lost 3 bases, the J end lost 1 base, and 15 bases lay between the germline ends. Per the germline V gene, CDR1 is LNHDA and CDR2 is SQIVND (reference sequence). The CDR3 loop is CASSIKYGGSNYGYTF. The CDR3 DNA follows: TGTGCCAGTAGTATTAAATACGGAGGAAGTAACTATGGCTACACCTTC.

The genes are TRBV5-1 and TRBJ2-2; 11 bases agree with TRBD2. V gave up 0 bases and J gave up 5 bases; unmatched junction bases: 6. This CDR3 is 17 amino acids long. CDR1 and CDR2 (germline): SGHRS, YFSETQ. The CDR3 loop is CASSLGPLAGETGELFF. CDR3 bases: TGCGCCAGCAGCTTGGGTCCACTAGCGGGGGAGACCGGGGAGCTGTTTTTT.